A single sample gave rise to the 17 T cell receptor beta chains below, sequenced in a study of vaccination and CD4 T cells after COVID-19. Time point defined: late sampling 161 to 241 days after vaccination in a few convalescent patients. TCRdb processed the PCR reads anew with MiXCR; each CDR3 protein has one entry. In the table there are around 28,000 distinct CDR3 sequences, under 60% of which are singletons. The sample in question was CD4+ T cells from blood, obtained about 7 months after SARS-CoV-2 vaccination. All receptors derive from a human donor who had recovered from COVID-19.

This clonotype appeared a few times. The chain is built from TRBV27 and TRBJ2-1, with D perhaps TRBD1 or TRBD2 (5 bases each). CDR1 is MNHEY and CDR2 is SMNVEV in the germline V gene (reference sequence). The V end lost 5 bases, the J end lost 8 bases, and 16 bases lay between the germline ends. The CDR3 spans 14 residues. CDR3 sequence (DNA): TGTGCCAGCAGTCCCCCGGGGCGGCGCCATGAGCAGTTCTTC. Translated: CASSPPGRRHEQFF.

This clonotype was detected only a few times. The chain links TRBV2 to TRBJ2-5; a weak D match, TRBD1 (6 bases). The CDR3 sequence is 15 residues long. Germline CDR1 SNHLY, CDR2 FYNNEI. The V and J ends lost 4 bases and 4 bases respectively, with 16 bases between them. The CDR3 spells CASSGLQGSSETQYF. The CDR3 DNA sequence: TGTGCCAGCAGTGGTCTACAGGGAAGTTCAGAGACCCAGTACTTC.

The rearrangement joins TRBV27 to TRBJ1-1, with a possible D match to TRBD1 (5 bases). CDR1 and CDR2 from the germline V gene are MNHEY and SMNVEV (reference sequence). This CDR3 is 17 amino acids long. V was shortened by 2 bases and J by 4 bases, with 20 bases between the two germline ends. The CDR3 bases are TGTGCCAGCAGTTTAGCGGTGGGGACCAGGCAGGCCACTGAAGCTTTCTTT. Amino acids: CASSLAVGTRQATEAFF.

The rearrangement uses TRBV7-9 and TRBJ2-7, with 7 nucleotides matching TRBD2. Germline V lookup: CDR1 SEHNR, CDR2 FQNEAQ (reference sequence). The CDR3 loop spans 15 amino acids. V gave up 5 bases and J gave up 2 bases; unmatched junction bases: 9. The CDR3 spells CASSIVGGRAYEQYF. Written as DNA, the CDR3 is TGTGCCAGCAGCATCGTAGGCGGGAGAGCCTACGAGCAGTACTTC.

This chain joins TRBV11-3 and TRBJ2-5; the D is unclear. The V gene lost 1 base and the J gene lost 2 bases, with 17 bases spanning the gap. The CDR3 spans 17 residues. Germline V lookup: CDR1 SGHNT, CDR2 YENEEA. CDR3 bases: TGTGCCAGCAGCTTAGGCGGACGGCGTCGTATACAAGAGACCCAGTACTTC. Translated, it gives CASSLGGRRRIQETQYF.

The chain couples TRBV10-3 to TRBJ2-6; D uncertain. The CDR3 contains 18 residues. Germline lookup yields CDR1 ENHRY and CDR2 SYGVKD. V was pared by 6 bases and J by 1 base, with 19 bases between. The CDR3 DNA is TGTGCCATCAGCCCTTTGCTGGGCCTATTTTCTGGGGCCAACGTCCTGACTTTC. This codes for CAISPLLGLFSGANVLTF.

This CDR3 is CASSSQWRETQYF. DNA of the CDR3: TGTGCCAGCAGCTCCCAGTGGCGGGAGACCCAGTACTTC. V and J are TRBV6-1 and TRBJ2-5; D gene uncertain. Trimming pared 6 bases from V and 5 bases from J, leaving 13 bases between. Per germline, CDR1 MNHNS and CDR2 SASEGT. This CDR3 has 13 residues.

This clonotype was recorded once. The chain joins TRBV24-1 to TRBJ2-5; 7 bases line up with TRBD1. This CDR3 comprises 14 residues. Trimming removed 5 bases from V and 2 bases from J; junction bases left unmatched: 4. Germline V lookup: CDR1 KGHDR, CDR2 SFDVKD. The CDR3 region has the DNA TGTGCCACCAGTGTGACAGGGATTCAAGAGACCCAGTACTTC. Translated, it gives CATSVTGIQETQYF.

This clonotype was found once. The genes are TRBV19 and TRBJ2-3; 7 bases align to TRBD1. Germline V gene lookup returns CDR1 LNHDA and CDR2 SQIVND (reference sequence). This CDR3 region has 17 residues. V dropped 5 bases and J dropped 2; count of bases not matched to a gene: 13. The CDR3 coding sequence is TGTGCCAGTAGTGTGGGGACAGTAAATCGTTTCACAGATACGCAGTATTTT. As protein: CASSVGTVNRFTDTQYF.

The chain combines TRBV10-3 with TRBJ1-6; TRBD1 aligns across 7 bases. The V and J ends lost 4 bases and 5 bases, in that order; junction bases with no gene match: 2. CDR3 length: 14 amino acids. Germline CDR1 reads ENHRY; CDR2 reads SYGVKD. Here the CDR3 DNA reads TGTGCCATCAGTGGCACAGGGGATAATTCACCCCTCCACTTT. This codes for CAISGTGDNSPLHF.

The chain links TRBV7-9 to TRBJ2-5; TRBD2 aligns across 10 bases. V trimming: 5 bases; J trimming: 5 bases; junction bases outside the gene matches: 8. Germline V CDR1 and CDR2: SEHNR, FQNEAQ (reference sequence). The CDR3 length is 15 residues. The CDR3 spells CASSPGTSVWETQYF. The DNA for the CDR3 is TGTGCCAGCAGCCCCGGGACTAGCGTTTGGGAGACCCAGTACTTC.

J is TRBJ2-2 and V is TRBV7-9, with 8 bases that match TRBD1. V shed 2 bases, J shed 7 bases, and the junction held 6 bases outside the gene matches. This CDR3 comprises 15 residues. Germline CDR1 and CDR2: SEHNR and FQNEAQ (reference sequence). CDR3 sequence reads: CASSLSRGPVGELFF. CDR3 sequence (DNA): TGTGCCAGCAGCTTATCCAGGGGGCCGGTCGGGGAGCTGTTTTTT.

This rearrangement joins TRBV7-3 to TRBJ1-6; no clear D. This CDR3 is built from 13 residues. Trimming left V 7 bases short and J 10 bases short, with 14 bases between. Germline V CDR1 and CDR2: SGHTA, FQGTGA. In DNA form, the CDR3 reads TGTGCCAGCACCCTTTCCCCGGGCTCACCCCTCCACTTT. It translates to CASTLSPGSPLHF.

The CDR3 loop is CSAIMTGWDNYGYTF. The CDR3 DNA sequence: TGCAGTGCTATAATGACAGGGTGGGATAACTATGGCTACACCTTC. The chain carries TRBV20-1 and TRBJ1-2; 7 nucleotides line up with TRBD1. Unmatched junction bases numbered 9, after V lost 4 bases and J lost 1 base. CDR3 length: 15 residues. Germline V lookup: CDR1 DFQATT, CDR2 SNEGSKA (reference sequence).

There are a few counts of this clonotype. This sequence joins TRBV7-9 and TRBJ1-6; 7 bases are a match to TRBD1. CDR1 SEHNR and CDR2 FQNEAQ come from the germline V gene (reference sequence). V lost 5 bases and J lost 7; bases outside the gene matches: 8. This CDR3 comprises 15 residues. As DNA, the CDR3 is TGTGCCAGCAGCGCCAACAGGGGTGGGAATTCACCCCTCCACTTT. Residues: CASSANRGGNSPLHF.

The rearrangement uses TRBV20-1 and TRBJ2-6, with D perhaps matching TRBD2 (5 bases). CDR3 length: 14 residues. V shed 3 bases and J shed 1 base, with 7 bases lying between them. The germline CDR1 and CDR2 sequences are DFQATT and SNEGSKA (reference sequence). The DNA for the CDR3 is TGCAGTGCTAGGAGGAGGTCTGGGGCCAACGTCCTGACTTTC. This gives the protein CSARRRSGANVLTF.

This clonotype was seen more than once but under ten times. The chain combines TRBV28 with TRBJ1-2; TRBD1 might be the D (6 bases). The CDR3 length is 14 residues. Per the germline V gene, CDR1 is MDHEN and CDR2 is SYDVKM. Trimming pared 5 bases from V and 4 bases from J, leaving 14 bases between. The CDR3 loop is CASSSRGPPYGYTF. CDR3 DNA: TGTGCCAGCAGTAGCAGGGGCCCCCCCTATGGCTACACCTTC.